Sequencing of this T cell receptor beta chain was carried out in a study of synovial regulatory T cells in juvenile arthritis. Study results and limitations: iaTreg cells shared more CDR3 sequences with synovial Tregs than other blood Tregs did.

Looked up from germline, CDR1 is MDHEN and CDR2 is SYDVKM. This CDR3 region has 16 residues. DNA is not recorded here. On this clone itself: Its antigen is not identified.

Repertoires were generated with immunoSEQ multiplex PCR, while TCRdb's copy carries only in-frame clones and drops some. The sample shows roughly 10,000 clones, and roughly 1% sits with its ten largest clones. Patients were aged median about 12 years with disease lasting median approximately 7 years. The chain joins TRBV28 to TRBJ1-2; TCRdb's D gene call, TRBD1, goes unchecked for lack of DNA. The sequence was collected from a donor younger than 35 with juvenile idiopathic arthritis. Source material: Treg cells from blood. Subset: remaining (HLA-DR-negative) circulating blood Treg cells. The CDR3 is CASTTPPGTAAYGYTF.